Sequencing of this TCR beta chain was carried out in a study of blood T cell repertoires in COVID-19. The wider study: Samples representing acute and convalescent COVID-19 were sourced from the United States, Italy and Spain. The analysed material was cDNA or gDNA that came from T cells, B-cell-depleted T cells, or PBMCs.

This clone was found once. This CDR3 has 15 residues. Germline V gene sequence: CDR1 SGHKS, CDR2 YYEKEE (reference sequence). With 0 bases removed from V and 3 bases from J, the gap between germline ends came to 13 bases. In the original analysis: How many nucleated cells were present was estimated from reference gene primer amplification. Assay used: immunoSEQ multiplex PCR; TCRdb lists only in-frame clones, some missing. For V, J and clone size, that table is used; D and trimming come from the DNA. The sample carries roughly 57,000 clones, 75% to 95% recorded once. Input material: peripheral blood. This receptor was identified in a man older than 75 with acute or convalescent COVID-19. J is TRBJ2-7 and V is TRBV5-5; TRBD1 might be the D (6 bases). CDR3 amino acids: CASSLVQGRGYEQYF. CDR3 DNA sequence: TGTGCCAGCAGCTTGGTACAGGGTCGAGGCTACGAGCAGTACTTC.